This TCR beta chain was documented in a study of pediatric ulcerative colitis. The assay was run at survey level. Samples were sequenced at Survey level, maximum 500,000 reads. Assay used: immunoSEQ multiplex PCR; TCRdb lists only in-frame clones, some missing. The sample has about 64,000 clones, about 86% seen once; the top ten hold approximately 3.4%. The study's findings and limits: Compared with controls, ulcerative colitis showed greater blood-rectum clone sharing. Blood samples from a couple of patients yielded substantially fewer templates and were excluded from blood-rectal overlap analysis.

This clone appeared a few times. Its antigen remains unknown. Germline trimming cut 3 bases from V and 4 bases from J; bases unmatched to any gene: 6. The CDR3 has 14 amino acids. Germline CDR1 reads SGHTA; CDR2 reads FQGNSA. This chain links TRBV7-2 with TRBJ2-7, with 7 bases aligning to TRBD2. The sequence came from a boy between 5 and 17 years old with severe ulcerative colitis. Sequencing used blood. CDR3 protein: CASSFAGLSYEQYF. CDR3 sequence (DNA): TGTGCCAGCAGCTTCGCGGGACTAAGTTACGAGCAGTACTTC.